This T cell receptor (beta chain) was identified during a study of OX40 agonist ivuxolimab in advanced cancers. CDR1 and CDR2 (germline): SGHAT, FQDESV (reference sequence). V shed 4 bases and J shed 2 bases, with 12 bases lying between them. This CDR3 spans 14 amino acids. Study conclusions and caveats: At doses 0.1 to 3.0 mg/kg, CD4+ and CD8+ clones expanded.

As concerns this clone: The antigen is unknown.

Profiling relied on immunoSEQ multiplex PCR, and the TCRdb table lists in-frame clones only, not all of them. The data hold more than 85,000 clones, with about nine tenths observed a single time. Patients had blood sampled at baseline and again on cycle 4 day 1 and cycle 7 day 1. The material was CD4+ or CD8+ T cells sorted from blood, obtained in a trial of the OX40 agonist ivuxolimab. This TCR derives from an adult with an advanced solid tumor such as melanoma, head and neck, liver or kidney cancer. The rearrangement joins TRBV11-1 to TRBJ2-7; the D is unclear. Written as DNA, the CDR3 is TGTGCCAGCAGCTCCGGGCCGCGCGCCTACGAGCAGTACTTC. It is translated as CASSSGPRAYEQYF.